This T cell receptor beta chain was sequenced during a study of blood T cell repertoires in COVID-19. Across the study: The cDNA or gDNA used as material had been derived from T cells, B-cell-depleted T cells, or PBMCs.

The participants were between roughly 18 and 89 years old and came from under 25 US areas. Participants' reported clinical history set cohort assignment. The CDR3 is 12 amino acids. Trimming took off 3 bases at V and 7 bases at J, with 7 bases between the two ends. In the study's own analysis: Amplifying reference gene primers gave estimates of nucleated cell counts. Sequencing used immunoSEQ multiplex PCR; TCRdb keeps in-frame clones, though not all of them. That table is the source of V, J and clone size, and D and trimming were worked out from the DNA. The data contain over 200,000 clones, nearly 90% of them singletons.

Sequencing used PBMCs or T cells enriched from blood (not recorded which). The V and J genes are TRBV12-3 or TRBV12-4 and TRBJ1-5; D is ambiguous. The receptor comes from a woman aged 25 to 39 with acute COVID-19. The DNA for the CDR3 is TGTGCCAGCAGTTTTTGGCGGCAGCCCCAGCATTTT. This gives the protein CASSFWRQPQHF.